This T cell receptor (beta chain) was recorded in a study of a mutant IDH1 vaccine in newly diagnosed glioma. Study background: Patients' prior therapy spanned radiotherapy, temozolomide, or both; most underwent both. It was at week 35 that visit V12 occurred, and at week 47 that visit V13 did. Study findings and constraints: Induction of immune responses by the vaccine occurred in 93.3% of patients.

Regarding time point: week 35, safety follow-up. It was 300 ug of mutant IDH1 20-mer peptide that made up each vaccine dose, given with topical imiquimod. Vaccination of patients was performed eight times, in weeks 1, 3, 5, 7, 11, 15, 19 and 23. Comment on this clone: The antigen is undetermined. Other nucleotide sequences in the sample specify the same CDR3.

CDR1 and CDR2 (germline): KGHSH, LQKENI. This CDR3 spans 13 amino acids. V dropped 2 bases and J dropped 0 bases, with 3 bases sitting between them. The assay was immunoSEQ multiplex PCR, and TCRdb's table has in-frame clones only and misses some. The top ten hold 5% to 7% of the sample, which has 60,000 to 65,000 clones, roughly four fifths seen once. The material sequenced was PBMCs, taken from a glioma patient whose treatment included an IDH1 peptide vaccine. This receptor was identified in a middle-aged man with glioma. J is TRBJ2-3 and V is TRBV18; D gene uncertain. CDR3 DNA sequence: TGTGCCAGCTCACCAGGTAGCACAGATACGCAGTATTTT. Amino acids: CASSPGSTDTQYF.